The 24 T cell receptor beta chains presented below share a single source sample, sequenced in a study of blood T cell repertoires in COVID-19. Some clones are missing from TCRdb's copy, which holds only in-frame ones; the method was immunoSEQ multiplex PCR. The sample lists under 200,000 clones, 75% to 85% occurring once. The sample consisted of peripheral blood. The receptors here all came from a man aged 55 to 70 with acute or convalescent COVID-19.

The chain combines TRBV19 with TRBJ2-7; weak D call: TRBD1 (6 bases). The V gene's germline CDR1 is LNHDA and CDR2 SQIVND (reference sequence). Trimming took 6 bases from V and 3 from J, leaving 18 bases between them. The CDR3 spans 15 residues. DNA of the CDR3: TGTGCCAGTAGCAAAACTCGGGACACCTTCTACGAGCAGTACTTC. Amino acid sequence: CASSKTRDTFYEQYF.

In its sample, this clone was seen a few times. J is TRBJ1-6 and V is TRBV2; TRBD1 is a possible D gene (5 bases). This CDR3 region has 13 residues. Germline V lookup: CDR1 SNHLY, CDR2 FYNNEI. With 8 bases removed from V and 5 bases from J, the gap between germline ends came to 10 bases. The CDR3 nucleotides read TGTGCCAGCCGACAGATTGATAATTCACCCCTCCACTTT. This codes for CASRQIDNSPLHF.

The J gene is TRBJ2-3, the V gene TRBV5-1; 14 nucleotides agree with TRBD2. J was trimmed by 4 bases and V by 2 bases; bases with no gene match: 9. This CDR3 contains 18 residues. The germline gives CDR1 SGHRS, CDR2 YFSETQ. CDR3 region: CASSLLGTSGSSADTQYF. In DNA, the CDR3 is TGCGCCAGCAGCTTACTGGGGACTAGCGGGAGTTCTGCAGATACGCAGTATTTT.

The chain is built from TRBV9 and TRBJ2-1; the match to TRBD2 covers 10 bases. The germline gives CDR1 SGDLS, CDR2 YYNGEE. The CDR3 is made up of 16 amino acids. Trimming took 4 bases from V and 6 from J; bases not matched to a gene: 10. The CDR3 spells CASSLVELAGSNEQFF. CDR3 coding DNA: TGTGCCAGCAGCTTAGTGGAACTAGCGGGGAGCAATGAGCAGTTCTTC.

V and J are TRBV2 and TRBJ2-3; 7 nucleotides align to TRBD2. V trimming: 7 bases; J trimming: 4 bases; junction bases outside the gene matches: 11. Per germline, CDR1 SNHLY and CDR2 FYNNEI. This CDR3 has 15 residues. In DNA, the CDR3 is TGTGCCAGCAAAGGACTAGTTAGCCGTGCAGATACGCAGTATTTT. It translates to CASKGLVSRADTQYF.

The chain's CDR3 is CARRLLTEDTGNTIYF. The CDR3 coding sequence is TGCGCCAGAAGACTCCTGACAGAAGATACTGGAAACACCATATATTTT. The chain links TRBV10-1 to TRBJ1-3; possibly TRBD1 for D (5 bases). V was pared by 9 bases and J by 2 bases, with 20 bases between. Germline values: CDR1 WNHNN, CDR2 SYGVQD (reference sequence). There are 16 residues in the CDR3.

This sequence joins TRBV9 and TRBJ2-1, with TRBD1 as a possible D gene (6 bases). The CDR3 contains 17 residues. CDR1 is SGDLS, CDR2 YYNGEE, per germline. Trimming took 3 bases from V and 5 from J, leaving 21 bases between them. CDR3 sequence: CASSAEYRAAADNEQFF. Here the CDR3 DNA reads TGTGCCAGCAGCGCAGAATACAGGGCTGCTGCCGACAATGAGCAGTTCTTC.

This clone showed up just once. This chain connects TRBV30 to TRBJ2-5; D gene uncertain. The CDR3 consists of 12 residues. The ends were cut back, 4 bases at V and 2 bases at J, with 8 bases in the middle. Germline CDR1 GTSNPN, CDR2 SVGIG (reference sequence). The CDR3 sequence is CAWNRRQETQYF. For the CDR3, the DNA is TGTGCCTGGAATCGGCGGCAAGAGACCCAGTACTTC.

CDR3 in DNA: TGTGCCAGCAGGGAGGAGACCCAGTACTTC. Protein product: CASREETQYF. This rearrangement joins TRBV6-5 to TRBJ2-5; D gene unclear. The CDR3 is 10 amino acids. V lost 6 bases and J 5 bases, leaving 4 bases between the germline ends. Per the germline V gene, CDR1 is MNHEY and CDR2 is SVGAGI.

This clone was seen only a few times. V and J are TRBV4-1 and TRBJ2-2; 7 bases match TRBD2. J was trimmed by 6 bases and V by 2 bases; bases with no gene match: 3. This CDR3 contains 14 residues. Germline V gene lookup returns CDR1 MGHRA and CDR2 YSYEKL. CDR3 in DNA: TGCGCCAGCAGCCAACTCGGGAGGCCCGGGGAGCTGTTTTTT. Its protein is CASSQLGRPGELFF.

The chain employs TRBV2 and TRBJ1-5; the D is unclear. V was shortened by 3 bases and J by 3 bases, with 12 bases between the two germline ends. In germline, CDR1 is SNHLY, CDR2 FYNNEI. The CDR3 has 15 residues. For the CDR3, the DNA is TGTGCCAGCAGTGAGGGAGGCTGGGACAATCAGCCCCAGCATTTT. Translated, it gives CASSEGGWDNQPQHF. Based on the CDR3 plus reference TRBV2 and TRBJ1-5, the full variable domain is EPEVTQTPSHQVTQMGQEVILRCVPISNHLYFYWYRQILGQKVEFLVSFYNNEISEKSEIFDDQFSVERPDGSNFTLKIRSTKLEDSAMYFCASSEGGWDNQPQHFGDGTRLSIL.

This clone has more than one count but fewer than ten. The genes are TRBV24-1 and TRBJ2-3; D is unresolved. V lost 2 bases to trimming and J lost 2 bases, with 13 bases between them. The germline CDR1 and CDR2 sequences are KGHDR and SFDVKD. CDR3 length equals 16 residues. CDR3 loop: CATSDSRSSVTDTQYF. CDR3 DNA: TGTGCCACCAGTGATTCCCGGAGCAGCGTCACAGATACGCAGTATTTT.

The V gene is TRBV11-1, the J gene TRBJ2-4, with D possibly matching TRBD1 (5 bases). Between the trimmed V and J ends, which lost 5 bases and 6 bases, there was a span of 11 bases. CDR3 length: 13 residues. Per the germline V gene, CDR1 is SGHAT and CDR2 is FQDESV (reference sequence). The CDR3 coding sequence is TGTGCCAGCAGCAATGGACAATTAAACATTCAGTACTTC. Translated, it gives CASSNGQLNIQYF.

The genes are TRBV7-9 and TRBJ1-1; D possibly corresponds to TRBD1 (5 bases). This CDR3 spans 13 amino acids. CDR1 and CDR2 (germline): SEHNR, FQNEAQ (reference sequence). V lost 5 bases and J lost 2, with 9 bases in between. The CDR3 DNA is TGTGCCAGCAGCCGTACAGGAAACACTGAAGCTTTCTTT. Encoded protein: CASSRTGNTEAFF. The full variable domain, completed using reference TRBV7-9 and TRBJ1-1, is DTGVSQNPRHKITKRGQNVTFRCDPISEHNRLYWYRQTLGQGPEFLTYFQNEAQLEKSRLLSDRFSAERPKGSFSTLEIQRTEQGDSAMYLCASSRTGNTEAFFGQGTRLTVV.

The chain carries TRBV11-2 and TRBJ1-1, with a weak D call TRBD1 (5 bases). CDR3 length: 14 amino acids. Germline assignment: CDR1 SGHAT and CDR2 FQNNGV. The V and J ends lost 1 base and 1 base respectively, with 7 bases between them. CDR3 nucleotides: TGTGCCAGCAGCTTAGTCGGACAGAACACTGAAGCTTTCTTT. Translated: CASSLVGQNTEAFF.

V and J are TRBV11-2 and TRBJ1-6; 9 bases line up with TRBD1. The CDR3 loop spans 15 amino acids. CDR1 SGHAT and CDR2 FQNNGV come from the germline V gene. The V segment lost 2 bases and the J segment 13 bases; nucleotides outside the gene matches: 9. DNA of the CDR3: TGTGCCAGCAGCTTAACCCGGGACAGGGCTTTTCCCCTCCACTTT. It is translated as CASSLTRDRAFPLHF.

Only a few counts were recorded for this clone. The sample has other DNA sequences that encode this CDR3 too. The rearrangement joins TRBV9 to TRBJ1-1, with D unclear. The germline CDR1 and CDR2 sequences are SGDLS and YYNGEE. The CDR3 extends over 13 amino acids. V was clipped by 4 bases and J by 2 bases, with 9 bases between them. CDR3 nucleotide sequence: TGTGCCAGCAGCCTGACGGGTAACACTGAAGCTTTCTTT. Translated: CASSLTGNTEAFF.

Only a few counts were recorded for this clone. The chain links TRBV2 to TRBJ1-3; no clear D gene. Germline CDR1 reads SNHLY; CDR2 reads FYNNEI. There are 12 residues in the CDR3. With 3 bases removed from V and 7 bases from J, the gap between germline ends came to 7 bases. CDR3 in amino acids: CASSDESNTIYF. The CDR3 DNA follows: TGTGCCAGCAGTGATGAGAGTAACACCATATATTTT.

The chain joins TRBV3-1 (or the pseudogene TRBV3-2) to TRBJ1-2, with D perhaps matching TRBD1 (6 bases). The CDR3 loop spans 14 amino acids. Germline V gene data show CDR1 as LGHDT and CDR2 as YNNKEL (reference sequence). Trimming took off 4 bases at V and 8 bases at J, with 17 bases between the two ends. The CDR3 sequence is CASSPARGEVGYTF. CDR3 DNA sequence: TGTGCCAGCAGCCCGGCCAGGGGCGAGGTCGGCTACACCTTC.

This chain connects TRBV7-9 to TRBJ2-7, with D tentatively TRBD1 (6 bases). Trimming removed 1 base from V and 5 bases from J, with 12 bases in between. In germline, CDR1 is SEHNR, CDR2 FQNEAQ (reference sequence). The CDR3 totals 14 residues. CDR3: CASSLELGGNEQYF. The CDR3 coding sequence is TGTGCCAGCAGCTTAGAACTAGGGGGTAACGAGCAGTACTTC.

The genes are TRBV6-6 and TRBJ1-2; a weak D match, TRBD1 (6 bases). V was clipped by 6 bases and J by 7 bases, with 21 bases between them. This CDR3 comprises 15 residues. Per the germline V gene, CDR1 is MNHNY and CDR2 is SVGAGI (reference sequence). CDR3 coding DNA: TGTGCCAGCAGCCCTGAGGGGGGGCCTCAGGGTGGCTACACCTTC. Protein sequence: CASSPEGGPQGGYTF.

The chain couples TRBV7-3 to TRBJ1-1; D unclear. Per the germline V gene, CDR1 is SGHTA and CDR2 is FQGTGA. The V end was cut by 6 bases, the J end by 7 bases, with 12 bases between. The CDR3 is made up of 12 amino acids. The CDR3: CASSQRRGEAFF. Written as DNA, the CDR3 is TGTGCCAGCAGTCAAAGGCGGGGTGAAGCTTTCTTT.

The chain carries TRBV19 and TRBJ1-6, with D possibly being TRBD1 (5 bases). CDR1 is LNHDA and CDR2 is SQIVND in the germline V gene (reference sequence). V was pared by 8 bases and J by 6 bases, with 17 bases between. This CDR3 has 15 amino acids. Here the CDR3 reads CASSGHLQPNSPLHF. In DNA form, the CDR3 reads TGTGCCAGTTCAGGGCACCTACAACCTAATTCACCCCTCCACTTT.

The chain recombines TRBV9 with TRBJ1-6; no reliable D call. Trimming took 4 bases from V and 8 from J, leaving 7 bases between them. This CDR3 spans 12 amino acids. The germline CDR1 and CDR2 sequences are SGDLS and YYNGEE. Here the CDR3 reads CASSPLDSPLHF. CDR3 in DNA: TGTGCCAGCAGCCCTCTAGATTCACCCCTCCACTTT. Filled out from reference TRBV9 and TRBJ1-6, the complete variable domain reads DSGVTQTPKHLITATGQRVTLRCSPRSGDLSVYWYQQSLDQGLQFLIQYYNGEERAKGNILERFSAQQFPDLHSELNLSSLELGDSALYFCASSPLDSPLHFGNGTRLTVT.